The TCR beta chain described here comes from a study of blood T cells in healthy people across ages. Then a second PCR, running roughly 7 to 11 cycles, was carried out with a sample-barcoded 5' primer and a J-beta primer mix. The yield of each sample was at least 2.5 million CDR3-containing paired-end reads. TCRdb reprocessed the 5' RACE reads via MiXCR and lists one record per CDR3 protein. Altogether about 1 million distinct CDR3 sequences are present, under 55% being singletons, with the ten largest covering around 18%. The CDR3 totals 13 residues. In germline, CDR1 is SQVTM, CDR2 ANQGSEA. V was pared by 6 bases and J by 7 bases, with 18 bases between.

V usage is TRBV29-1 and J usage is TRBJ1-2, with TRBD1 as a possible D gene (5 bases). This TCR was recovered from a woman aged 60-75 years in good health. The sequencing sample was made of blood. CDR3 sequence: CSVGPRGKGGYTF. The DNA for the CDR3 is TGCAGCGTCGGCCCAAGGGGTAAGGGTGGCTACACCTTC. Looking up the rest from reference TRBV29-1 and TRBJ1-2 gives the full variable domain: SAVISQKPSRDICQRGTSLTIQCQVDSQVTMMFWYRQQPGQSLTLIATANQGSEATYESGFVIDKFPISRPNLTFSTLTVSNMSPEDSSIYLCSVGPRGKGGYTFGSGTRLTVV.